Listed here are 16 T cell receptor beta chains from one sample, sequenced in a study of STAT5B mutations in CD4+ large granular lymphocyte leukemia. The table came from immunoSEQ multiplex PCR; TCRdb's copy has only in-frame clones and leaves some out. The sample lists 30,000 to 40,000 clones, 70% to 90% occurring once. Sequenced input: CD4+ T cells from blood buffy coats. The receptor set was obtained from a human donor in good health.

This clone was found a few times. The J gene is TRBJ2-7, the V gene TRBV5-1, with D unclear. CDR3 length: 12 residues. From germline, CDR1 is SGHRS and CDR2 YFSETQ. The ends were cut back, 2 bases at V and 1 base at J, with 4 bases in the middle. The CDR3: CASSLTSYEQYF. The CDR3 DNA sequence: TGCGCCAGCAGCTTAACGTCCTACGAGCAGTACTTC.

The chain has TRBV15 and TRBJ1-4, with 11 bases identical to TRBD1. V dropped 4 bases and J dropped 0; count of bases not matched to a gene: 1. Per the germline V gene, CDR1 is LNHNV and CDR2 is YYDKDF (reference sequence). CDR3 length: 16 amino acids. The CDR3 protein is CATSKGQGATNEKLFF. DNA for the CDR3: TGTGCCACCAGCAAGGGACAGGGGGCAACTAATGAAAAACTGTTTTTT. The full variable domain, with the rest looked up from reference TRBV15 and TRBJ1-4, is DAMVIQNPRYQVTQFGKPVTLSCSQTLNHNVMYWYQQKSSQAPKLLFHYYDKDFNNEADTPDNFQSRRPNTSFCFLDIRSPGLGDTAMYLCATSKGQGATNEKLFFGSGTQLSVL.

The V call is TRBV4-3, the J call TRBJ2-1, with D perhaps matching TRBD2 (5 bases). The CDR3 covers 15 residues. Trimming stripped 0 bases from V and 8 bases from J, with 14 bases between. Germline-derived CDR1 and CDR2 are LGHNA and YSLEER. The CDR3 DNA follows: TGCGCCAGCAGCCAAGATCATCGGGGTACCCATGAGCAGTTCTTC. Its translation is CASSQDHRGTHEQFF.

The rearrangement joins TRBV9 to TRBJ1-3; maybe TRBD1 (6 bases). Germline V gene lookup returns CDR1 SGDLS and CDR2 YYNGEE. This CDR3 has 17 residues. The ends were cut back, 0 bases at V and 0 bases at J, with 13 bases in the middle. This CDR3 is CASSVAPGVFSGNTIYF. CDR3 DNA: TGTGCCAGCAGCGTAGCACCAGGGGTCTTCTCTGGAAACACCATATATTTT.

The sample holds one count of this clone. The rearrangement links TRBV27 to TRBJ2-2; 8 nucleotides line up with TRBD2. Germline loops: CDR1 MNHEY, CDR2 SMNVEV (reference sequence). The V and J ends lost 8 bases and 4 bases, in that order; junction bases with no gene match: 9. The CDR3 has 15 residues. CDR3 residues: CASSSTGTSTGELFF. The CDR3 DNA is TGTGCCAGCTCAAGTACCGGGACTAGCACCGGGGAGCTGTTTTTT.

The rearrangement links TRBV9 to TRBJ1-2; D is uncertain. CDR3 size: 12 residues. Trimming removed 5 bases at V and 8 bases at J, with 13 bases between. Germline CDR1 is SGDLS and CDR2 is YYNGEE. The CDR3 sequence is CASSSSLGGYTF. CDR3 in DNA: TGTGCCAGCAGTTCCTCCCTGGGGGGCTACACCTTC.

This clone counts as medium-sized. The V and J genes are TRBV10-2 and TRBJ1-1; 7 nucleotides line up with TRBD1. Germline CDR1 and CDR2: WSHSY and SAAADI. The junction had 7 bases not matched to a gene; V was cut back by 7 bases and J by 2 bases. CDR3 length: 14 residues. CDR3 in amino acids: CASTWGTDNTEAFF. The CDR3 bases are TGCGCCAGCACCTGGGGGACAGATAACACTGAAGCTTTCTTT.

The chain is built from TRBV6-5 and TRBJ2-7; 13 positions agree with TRBD2. The CDR3 covers 15 residues. Germline loops: CDR1 MNHEY, CDR2 SVGAGI. Trimming removed 6 bases from V and 7 bases from J; junction bases left unmatched: 9. The CDR3, as DNA: TGTGCCAGCAGAGAGTGGACTAGCGGGAGTAGTGAGCAGTACTTC. Translation gives CASREWTSGSSEQYF.

This clone was recorded only once. The chain joins TRBV6-1 to TRBJ2-2; TRBD1 matches 7 bases. V gave up 2 bases and J gave up 1 base; unmatched junction bases: 4. CDR3 size: 16 residues. Germline V gives CDR1 MNHNS, CDR2 SASEGT. CDR3 nucleotides: TGTGCCAGCAGTGAAAAGGGGGCAATGAACACCGGGGAGCTGTTTTTT. It specifies CASSEKGAMNTGELFF.

The rearrangement joins TRBV2 to TRBJ2-2, with unresolved D. Germline CDR1 reads SNHLY; CDR2 reads FYNNEI. The CDR3 totals 16 residues. Trimming took off 3 bases at V and 2 bases at J, with 13 bases between the two ends. The CDR3: CASSDDGPTNTGELFF. CDR3 sequence (DNA): TGTGCCAGCAGTGATGATGGCCCGACCAACACCGGGGAGCTGTTTTTT.

The chain recombines TRBV5-1 with TRBJ2-3; D not resolved. Germline V CDR1 and CDR2: SGHRS, YFSETQ. V lost 0 bases, J lost 5 bases, and 10 bases lay in between. This CDR3 spans 14 amino acids. The CDR3 loop reads CASSLAGRGDTQYF. The CDR3 bases are TGCGCCAGCAGCTTGGCCGGCCGTGGAGATACGCAGTATTTT.

V usage is TRBV7-2 and J usage is TRBJ2-7; D is unclear. CDR1 and CDR2 (germline): SGHTA, FQGNSA. The V end was cut by 0 bases, the J end by 2 bases, with 8 bases between. The CDR3 totals 14 residues. The CDR3 bases are TGTGCCAGCAGCTTAGCCAGCAGGACCTACGAGCAGTACTTC. Translated, it gives CASSLASRTYEQYF.

The chain uses TRBV6-5 and TRBJ1-1, with D perhaps TRBD1 (5 bases). Germline values: CDR1 MNHEY, CDR2 SVGAGI. This CDR3 comprises 11 residues. Trimming removed 4 bases from V and 11 bases from J, with 11 bases in between. The CDR3 DNA is TGTGCCAGCAGTTGGGGGGGAAGGGCTTTCTTT. It is translated as CASSWGGRAFF.

This chain connects TRBV6-4 to TRBJ1-2; D may be TRBD1 (6 bases). V lost 4 bases to trimming and J lost 3 bases, with 15 bases between them. The CDR3 runs 15 residues. Germline CDR1 reads MRHNA; CDR2 reads SNTAGT. In DNA form, the CDR3 reads TGTGCCAGCAGTGCCCAGGGGAGTGGGGACTATGGCTACACCTTC. Its translation: CASSAQGSGDYGYTF.

The chain employs TRBV9 and TRBJ2-6, with D maybe TRBD2 (5 bases). In germline, CDR1 is SGDLS, CDR2 YYNGEE. This CDR3 region has 15 residues. Trimming cost V 0 bases and J 2 bases, with 6 bases left between them. The CDR3, as DNA: TGTGCCAGCAGCGTAGGGGGAGCTGGGGCCAACGTCCTGACTTTC. This encodes CASSVGGAGANVLTF. The entire variable domain, with the rest obtained from reference TRBV9 and TRBJ2-6, is as follows: DSGVTQTPKHLITATGQRVTLRCSPRSGDLSVYWYQQSLDQGLQFLIQYYNGEERAKGNILERFSAQQFPDLHSELNLSSLELGDSALYFCASSVGGAGANVLTFGAGSRLTVL.

The chain carries TRBV28 and TRBJ1-4; 8 positions agree with TRBD1. Germline V CDR1 and CDR2: MDHEN, SYDVKM. CDR3 length equals 15 residues. V was clipped by 6 bases and J by 5 bases; unmatched bases: 8. CDR3 sequence: CASSLGQGGNEKLFF. Written as DNA, the CDR3 is TGTGCCAGCAGCCTCGGACAGGGCGGGAATGAAAAACTGTTTTTT.